Presented here are 8 T cell receptor beta chains from one specimen sequenced in a study of identifying expanded T cells in peripheral blood. Data came from immunoSEQ multiplex PCR; TCRdb stores just in-frame clones and leaves some out. This sample has fewer than 110,000 clones, with approximately 88% found just once. Sample: blood. The receptors derive from a person aged 18 to 75 in good health.

The gene calls are TRBV11-2 and TRBJ1-4; unclear D gene. Trimming shortened V by 4 bases and J by 12 bases, and 15 bases separated the two germline ends. Germline CDR1 and CDR2: SGHAT and FQNNGV. CDR3 length: 13 residues. The DNA for the CDR3 is TGTGCCAGCAGCTACGAACGTGGGTGGGAACTGTTTTTT. It yields the protein CASSYERGWELFF.

The genes are TRBV5-6 and TRBJ1-5; D might be TRBD1 (6 bases). Germline V lookup: CDR1 SGHDT, CDR2 YYEEEE. The CDR3 is 15 amino acids. The ends were cut back, 2 bases at V and 2 bases at J, with 11 bases in the middle. CDR3 loop: CASSFGAGGNQPQHF. As DNA, the CDR3 is TGTGCCAGCAGCTTTGGCGCAGGGGGCAATCAGCCCCAGCATTTT.

This rearrangement joins TRBV6-1 to TRBJ1-1; D might be TRBD1 (5 bases). Germline V gene sequence: CDR1 MNHNS, CDR2 SASEGT. Trimming removed 3 bases from V and 7 bases from J, with 15 bases in between. The CDR3 covers 14 residues. The CDR3 sequence is CASSDRAGVREAFF. The CDR3 DNA is TGTGCCAGCAGTGACAGGGCCGGAGTACGTGAAGCTTTCTTT.

The chain links TRBV7-9 to TRBJ1-1, with TRBD1 matching 9 bases. With V trimmed by 3 bases and J by 6 bases, 8 bases remained unmatched. CDR3 length: 15 residues. Germline CDR1 and CDR2: SEHNR and FQNEAQ (reference sequence). The CDR3 spells CASSFFSTGGAEAFF. The CDR3 coding sequence is TGTGCCAGCAGCTTCTTTTCGACAGGGGGGGCTGAAGCTTTCTTT.

The V call is TRBV19, the J call TRBJ2-7, with a weak D call TRBD1 (6 bases). Looked up from germline, CDR1 is LNHDA and CDR2 is SQIVND (reference sequence). This CDR3 comprises 14 residues. The V end was cut by 5 bases, the J end by 3 bases, with 14 bases between. CDR3 in DNA: TGTGCCAGTAGTCACGGGACACACGACTACGAGCAGTACTTC. This codes for CASSHGTHDYEQYF.

Points on this clone: Other DNA sequences in this sample translate to the same CDR3. The V and J genes are TRBV6-5 and TRBJ1-2, with a weak D call TRBD1 (5 bases). V was cut by 0 bases and J by 4 bases, with 9 bases left in between. Germline lookup yields CDR1 MNHEY and CDR2 SVGAGI. This CDR3 comprises 14 residues. In nucleotides, the CDR3 is TGTGCCAGCAGTTACTCGGGGCAGAGCTATGGCTACACCTTC. This translates into CASSYSGQSYGYTF.

The V and J genes are TRBV5-4 and TRBJ2-3; 15 bases match TRBD2. Germline V lookup: CDR1 SGHNT, CDR2 YYREEE (reference sequence). CDR3 length equals 15 residues. V lost 2 bases to trimming and J lost 6 bases; unmatched junction nucleotides: 1. Written as DNA, the CDR3 is TGTGCCAGCAGCTTAGGGACTAGCGGGGGGGATACGCAGTATTTT. Translating gives CASSLGTSGGDTQYF.

The V call is TRBV28, the J call TRBJ2-5, with D perhaps TRBD1 (5 bases). Germline V gives CDR1 MDHEN, CDR2 SYDVKM. The V end lost 9 bases, the J end lost 7 bases, and 15 bases lay between the germline ends. This CDR3 comprises 12 residues. The CDR3 region is CASPDNMGTQYF. The CDR3 DNA reads TGTGCCAGTCCGGACAACATGGGGACCCAGTACTTC.